The entry that follows covers one T cell receptor beta chain sequence. Its antigen remains unidentified. The CDR3 covers 16 residues. Germline V lookup: CDR1 LNHNV, CDR2 YYDKDF (reference sequence). V dropped 3 bases and J dropped 1; count of bases not matched to a gene: 3. Every sample yielded at least 7 million isolated PBMCs. A second PCR of 7 to 11 cycles used a sample-barcoded 5' primer and a J-beta primer mix. TCRdb processed the 5' RACE reads anew with MiXCR; each CDR3 protein has one entry. The sample contains over 500,000 distinct CDR3 sequences, more than 45% of which appear only once. The data belong to a study of blood T cells in healthy people across ages. Study-level information: Using template switching, researchers captured about one barcoded beta molecule for each two T cells. General study results and limits: Diversity of TCR beta per million T cells declined in a roughly linear way with age. In long-lived donors, naive CD4+ cell counts and diversity exceeded those of aged donors.

This sequence joins TRBV15 and TRBJ2-5; 12 bases are shared with TRBD2. Sequenced: blood. This clonotype was sampled from a woman of 80 years or more in good health. Here the CDR3 reads CATSSQTSGGQETQYF. CDR3 nucleotides: TGTGCCACCAGCAGCCAGACTAGCGGGGGCCAAGAGACCCAGTACTTC.